This passage covers 16 T cell receptor beta chains from one sample sequenced in a study of control samples from healthy donors and cancer patients. Assay used: immunoSEQ multiplex PCR; TCRdb lists only in-frame clones, some missing. Of under 130,000 clones in the sample, roughly 80% were seen once. Sequenced sample: blood. These receptors were collected from a woman in her forties or fifties in good health.

In nucleotides, the CDR3 is TGTGCCAGTAGTACCGGACACCATAGCAATCAGCCCCAGCATTTT. Translating gives CASSTGHHSNQPQHF. This chain joins TRBV19 and TRBJ1-5, with D possibly matching TRBD1 (5 bases). Germline CDR1 is LNHDA and CDR2 is SQIVND (reference sequence). This CDR3 spans 15 amino acids. Trimming took 4 bases from V and 0 from J, leaving 10 bases between them.

The table lists this clone with a few counts. The J gene is TRBJ1-5, the V gene TRBV24-1; unclear D gene. This CDR3 region has 15 residues. Germline V gene sequence: CDR1 KGHDR, CDR2 SFDVKD. V was trimmed by 9 bases and J by 1 base, leaving 15 bases between them. The CDR3 is CATRPGLGSNQPQHF. The CDR3 bases are TGTGCCACCCGTCCGGGATTAGGGAGCAATCAGCCCCAGCATTTT.

This clone has just a few counts. The chain couples TRBV7-8 to TRBJ1-3, with 7 bases matching TRBD1. V shed 5 bases and J 2 bases; nucleotides not matched to a gene: 9. Per germline, CDR1 SGHVS and CDR2 FQNEAQ. The CDR3 is 16 amino acids. The CDR3 DNA reads as TGTGCCAGCAGCCCAAGAAATACAGGGGCTGGAAACACCATATATTTT. This sequence encodes CASSPRNTGAGNTIYF.

The chain combines TRBV7-2 with TRBJ1-4, with 7 bases lining up with TRBD1. This CDR3 spans 14 amino acids. V lost 1 base to trimming and J lost 9 bases; unmatched junction nucleotides: 5. The germline V gene has CDR1 SGHTA and CDR2 FQGNSA. The CDR3 sequence is CASSLEGRGKKLFF. The CDR3 DNA reads TGTGCCAGCAGCTTAGAGGGCAGGGGGAAAAAACTGTTTTTT.

This clone occurred a few times. This chain connects TRBV2 to TRBJ2-1, with D perhaps assigned TRBD1 or TRBD2 (5 bases each). Looked up from germline, CDR1 is SNHLY and CDR2 is FYNNEI. V shed 6 bases and J shed 4 bases, with 10 bases lying between them. This CDR3 spans 13 amino acids. CDR3 in amino acids: CASRPWGYNEQFF. The CDR3, as DNA: TGTGCCAGCAGACCGTGGGGGTACAATGAGCAGTTCTTC.

This chain links TRBV11-3 with TRBJ1-6; TRBD1 aligns across 10 bases. Germline CDR1 reads SGHNT; CDR2 reads YENEEA. V lost 1 base and J lost 9; bases outside the gene matches: 6. The CDR3 is 16 amino acids. DNA of the CDR3: TGTGCCAGCAGCTTAGCCGCCGGGACAGGGGTTTCACCCCTCCACTTT. It specifies CASSLAAGTGVSPLHF.

J is TRBJ2-2 and V is TRBV24-1, with D possibly being TRBD1 (6 bases). V was pared by 2 bases and J by 3 bases, with 18 bases between. The CDR3 spans 18 residues. CDR1 and CDR2 (germline): KGHDR, SFDVKD. The CDR3 DNA sequence: TGTGCCACCAGTGATTCCGGACGGACGAAGGGGGACACCGGGGAGCTGTTTTTT. It specifies CATSDSGRTKGDTGELFF.

The rearrangement uses TRBV7-2 and TRBJ1-4; unclear D gene. The germline V gene encodes CDR1 SGHTA and CDR2 FQGNSA. This CDR3 region has 15 residues. V was trimmed by 5 bases and J by 0 bases, leaving 10 bases between them. CDR3 sequence reads: CASSPGAATNEKLFF. In DNA form, the CDR3 reads TGTGCCAGCAGCCCAGGCGCGGCAACTAATGAAAAACTGTTTTTT.

The chain couples TRBV6-5 to TRBJ2-1, with 7 positions matching TRBD2. J was trimmed by 6 bases and V by 6 bases; bases with no gene match: 11. This CDR3 is 15 amino acids long. Germline CDR1 MNHEY, CDR2 SVGAGI. The CDR3 DNA is TGTGCCAGCAGGTCACTAGCGAGGGTCGGCAATGAGCAGTTCTTC. Its protein product is CASRSLARVGNEQFF.

V and J are TRBV9 and TRBJ2-3; the match to TRBD2 covers 11 bases. Germline V gene lookup returns CDR1 SGDLS and CDR2 YYNGEE. J lost 0 bases, V lost 4 bases, and 4 bases had no gene match. CDR3 size: 16 residues. The CDR3 DNA reads as TGTGCCAGCAGCCCTTGGACTAGCGGGAGCACAGATACGCAGTATTTT. Protein product: CASSPWTSGSTDTQYF.

The rearrangement joins TRBV5-1 to TRBJ2-1, with 9 bases matching TRBD2. V lost 10 bases to trimming and J lost 0 bases; unmatched junction nucleotides: 8. Germline assignment: CDR1 SGHRS and CDR2 YFSETQ. The CDR3 is made up of 15 amino acids. Here the CDR3 reads CASTGGGASYNEQFF. The CDR3 DNA reads TGCGCCTCAACGGGCGGGGGGGCCTCCTACAATGAGCAGTTCTTC.

The rearrangement uses TRBV7-9 and TRBJ1-2, with D tentatively TRBD1 (5 bases). The CDR3 length is 15 residues. CDR1 is SEHNR, CDR2 FQNEAQ, per germline (reference sequence). Deletions cut 2 bases from V and 4 bases from J, with 14 bases between. The CDR3 nucleotides are TGTGCCAGCAGCTTAACGGCGAACAGGACCTATGGCTACACCTTC. Translation gives CASSLTANRTYGYTF.

The gene calls are TRBV11-3 and TRBJ2-1; D is uncertain. The CDR3 covers 15 residues. CDR1 SGHNT and CDR2 YENEEA come from the germline V gene. Trimming cost V 8 bases and J 0 bases, with 14 bases left between them. CDR3 nucleotide sequence: TGTGCCAGCTCAAAAGAGACAAGCTCCTACAATGAGCAGTTCTTC. Amino acid sequence: CASSKETSSYNEQFF.

V and J are TRBV3-1 (or the pseudogene TRBV3-2) and TRBJ2-5; D might be TRBD1 (5 bases). CDR1 is LGHDT and CDR2 is YNNKEL in the germline V gene (reference sequence). The ends were cut back, 0 bases at V and 5 bases at J, with 7 bases in the middle. This CDR3 has 13 residues. This CDR3 reads CASSQDGAETQYF. The CDR3 DNA follows: TGTGCCAGCAGCCAAGATGGGGCGGAGACCCAGTACTTC.

This rearrangement joins TRBV6-1 to TRBJ1-1; D is unresolved. This CDR3 has 14 residues. The V gene lost 6 bases and the J gene lost 1 base, with 12 bases spanning the gap. From germline, CDR1 is MNHNS and CDR2 SASEGT. The CDR3 here is CASRQNGPNTEAFF. The CDR3, as DNA: TGTGCCAGCAGACAGAATGGGCCGAACACTGAAGCTTTCTTT.

This clone was recorded once. A read error may produce the germline difference seen at one junction end. The chain has TRBV6-1 and TRBJ1-1; a possible D gene is TRBD1 (6 bases). CDR1 and CDR2 from the germline V gene are MNHNS and SASEGT. The CDR3 is 13 residues long. The CDR3 sequence: CASSEGGLTEAFF. CDR3 nucleotide sequence: TGTGCCAGCAGCGAAGGGGGTCTCACTGAAGCTTTCTTT.